This T cell receptor (beta chain) was documented in a study of blood T cell repertoires in COVID-19 (dated by TCRdb to 2018 to 2021). Broadly, across the study: The collaborator samples originated in the United States, Italy and Spain and spanned the acute and convalescent phases of COVID-19. The material from the prospective study consisted of cDNA or gDNA derived from T cells, B-cell-depleted T cells, or PBMCs. The dataset comprised deeply sampled blood TCRbeta repertoires from subjects exposed to, actively infected with, or recovered from COVID-19. A freely available public database, intended as a resource for researchers studying the immune response to SARS-CoV-2, is where the repertoires were released. The samples were drawn from two sources: the first 160 participants of the ongoing ImmuneRACE study, and approximately 1,300 subjects contributed by 6 global collaborators. Sample metadata almost always included a de-identified subject ID, COVID-19 status, age in years and sex. HLA class I and class II types, where available, came from metadata supplied by the sample provider rather than from assay-based typing. Findings and caveats that apply to the study as a whole: The amount of clinical and demographic metadata varied by source and participant and was provided uncurated.

Taken from the germline V gene (reference sequence), the CDR1 and CDR2 loops are LNHDA and SQIVND. The CDR3 holds 15 amino acids from the cysteine to the phenylalanine. CDR3 DNA only is kept here, 45 bases in frame from base 1. V ends up 3 bases short and J 3 bases short, with an unmatched junction base count of 7. Whole blood was collected in K2EDTA tubes by collaborating institutions according to the institutions' own protocols. For TCRbeta analysis, collaborators shipped samples in one of three forms: frozen whole blood, isolated PBMCs, or DNA extracted from either of those sample types. The immunoSEQ Assay, a bias-controlled multiplex PCR, was used to amplify TCRbeta CDR3 regions from genomic DNA. The study's own analysis went as follows. Within the assay, amplification of reference gene primers was used to estimate how many nucleated cells each sample contained. Sequence reads were collapsed and filtered to measure the absolute abundance of every unique TCRbeta CDR3 rearrangement. For each sample, productive Simpson clonality was calculated by taking the square root of Simpson's diversity index across productive rearrangements. Drawn from immuneACCESS, this table holds only the in-frame rearrangements with V and J called that TCRdb kept. Clones are partly lost; checked studies trace under half to an unresolved V gene and leave the rest unexplained. V and J calls plus clone size are reproduced from that table; the DNA served to infer D and trimming. The sample includes around 230,000 clones, with 70% to 85% observed a single time. Approximately 9.4% of the sample comes from the top ten.

Worth noting for this clone: The antigen it binds to is not known. Nothing much larger sits one base from this clone, and base qualities are not available.

This TCR derives from a woman at least 80 years old with acute or convalescent COVID-19. The chain couples TRBV19 to TRBJ2-5; TRBD2 aligns with 7 central bases. The sequenced sample consisted of peripheral blood. CDR3 sequence: CASSMAGGGEETQYF. The nucleotide sequence is TGTGCCAGTAGTATGGCTGGGGGGGGTGAAGAGACCCAGTACTTC.